The source of this T cell receptor (beta chain) is a study of T cell repertoires in ileal Crohn's disease. Looking at the study overall: Median disease duration was about 8.2 years; 35% to 45% smoked at surgery.

Patients were adults with ileal or ileocolonic Crohn's disease needing resection. Around 0.45 micrograms of biopsy DNA per sample underwent TCRB immunosequencing. This table comes from immunoSEQ multiplex PCR, and its TCRdb copy is limited to in-frame clones, with some not included. The top ten hold 15% to 20% of the sample, which has over 25,000 clones, around three quarters seen once. Germline assignment: CDR1 GTSNPN and CDR2 SVGIG (reference sequence). This CDR3 spans 12 amino acids. J was trimmed by 4 bases and V by 6 bases; bases with no gene match: 3. The chain recombines TRBV30 with TRBJ2-1, with TRBD2 identical over 7 bases. This receptor was taken from an adult with Crohn's disease. Sequencing was carried out using ileal tissue. The CDR3 is CACLGGYNEQFF. CDR3 bases: TGTGCCTGCCTCGGGGGGTACAATGAGCAGTTCTTC.